One and the same sample provided the 14 T cell receptor beta chains below, sequenced in a study of siplizumab effects on memory and regulatory T cells. Method: immunoSEQ multiplex PCR; TCRdb's copy keeps in-frame clones and lacks some. Among about 120,000 clones listed, about nine tenths were seen once. Input material: CD4+ T cells sorted from blood. Receptors were obtained from a human donor in good health.

The gene calls are TRBV6-5 and TRBJ2-3, with 8 nucleotides matching TRBD1. Germline V lookup: CDR1 MNHEY, CDR2 SVGAGI. The CDR3 is 16 amino acids. J lost 0 bases, V lost 2 bases, and 4 bases had no gene match. The DNA for the CDR3 is TGTGCCAGCAGTTACACGGGACAGGCTAGCACAGATACGCAGTATTTT. It is translated as CASSYTGQASTDTQYF.

The CDR3 here is CASSTTGSGYTF. The CDR3 region has the DNA TGTGCCAGCAGCACCACAGGATCCGGCTACACCTTC. The V gene is TRBV2, the J gene TRBJ1-2; the D gene is possibly TRBD1 (5 bases). This CDR3 spans 12 amino acids. The V end lost 6 bases, the J end lost 8 bases, and 13 bases lay between the germline ends. Germline V gene data show CDR1 as SNHLY and CDR2 as FYNNEI. The full variable domain, with the rest looked up from reference TRBV2 and TRBJ1-2, is EPEVTQTPSHQVTQMGQEVILRCVPISNHLYFYWYRQILGQKVEFLVSFYNNEISEKSEIFDDQFSVERPDGSNFTLKIRSTKLEDSAMYFCASSTTGSGYTFGSGTRLTVV.

The CDR3 sequence: CASSSTKDRNYEQYF. In DNA form, the CDR3 reads TGTGCCAGCAGCTCCACCAAGGACAGAAACTACGAGCAGTACTTC. V usage is TRBV5-4 and J usage is TRBJ2-7; D is perhaps TRBD1 (6 bases). The CDR3 is 15 residues long. Germline CDR1 is SGHNT and CDR2 is YYREEE (reference sequence). The V end lost 3 bases, the J end lost 3 bases, and 16 bases lay between the germline ends.

The V gene is TRBV5-4, the J gene TRBJ2-5; tentative D call: TRBD1 (6 bases). The CDR3 extends over 14 amino acids. V was trimmed by 0 bases and J by 8 bases, leaving 14 bases between them. Germline V lookup: CDR1 SGHNT, CDR2 YYREEE (reference sequence). The CDR3 DNA sequence: TGTGCCAGCAGCTTGGAAGGGGGTAGTCTTACCCAGTACTTC. It codes for CASSLEGGSLTQYF.

This clone was seen only a few times. The chain employs TRBV7-9 and TRBJ2-7; TRBD2 is a possible D gene (5 bases). The length of the CDR3 is 13 residues. CDR1 is SEHNR and CDR2 is FQNEAQ in the germline V gene (reference sequence). V lost 0 bases, J lost 2 bases, and 5 bases lay in between. The CDR3 region is CASSLAGAYEQYF. CDR3 nucleotides: TGTGCCAGCAGCTTAGCGGGAGCCTACGAGCAGTACTTC.

The genes are TRBV5-1 and TRBJ2-7, with TRBD1 identical over 8 bases. V shed 1 base, J shed 3 bases, and the junction held 6 bases outside the gene matches. This CDR3 is built from 15 residues. CDR1 and CDR2 (germline): SGHRS, YFSETQ. The CDR3, as DNA: TGCGCCAGCAGCTTGCACAGGGGGGCACTCTACGAGCAGTACTTC. It yields the protein CASSLHRGALYEQYF.

V is TRBV5-1 and J is TRBJ2-2, with 8 positions matching TRBD1. V lost 3 bases to trimming and J lost 8 bases; unmatched junction nucleotides: 6. The CDR3 covers 14 residues. From germline, CDR1 is SGHRS and CDR2 YFSETQ. CDR3 loop: CASSSGQDSGELFF. The CDR3 nucleotides are TGCGCCAGCAGCTCGGGACAGGACTCGGGGGAGCTGTTTTTT.

The rearrangement joins TRBV9 to TRBJ2-2, with D unclear. CDR1 and CDR2 from the germline V gene are SGDLS and YYNGEE. V was shortened by 2 bases and J by 4 bases, with 6 bases between the two germline ends. The CDR3 runs 13 residues. CDR3 in amino acids: CASSVDLTGELFF. CDR3 nucleotides: TGTGCCAGCAGCGTCGATCTCACCGGGGAGCTGTTTTTT.

The gene calls are TRBV6-4 and TRBJ1-1; D is undetermined. Germline assignment: CDR1 MRHNA and CDR2 SNTAGT. V dropped 0 bases and J dropped 6 bases, with 8 bases sitting between them. The CDR3 runs to 13 residues. The CDR3 reads CASSDSNVAEAFF. The CDR3 DNA sequence: TGTGCCAGCAGTGACTCGAACGTGGCTGAAGCTTTCTTT.

The sample holds one count of this clone. The rearrangement uses TRBV5-4 and TRBJ2-6; weak D call: TRBD1 (6 bases). Germline assignment: CDR1 SGHNT and CDR2 YYREEE (reference sequence). V was cut by 0 bases and J by 2 bases, with 6 bases left in between. The CDR3 is 15 residues long. This CDR3 is CASSLEGAGANVLTF. CDR3 sequence (DNA): TGTGCCAGCAGCTTGGAGGGGGCTGGGGCCAACGTCCTGACTTTC.

This sequence joins TRBV18 and TRBJ2-4, with D hard to call. With 3 bases removed from V and 0 bases from J, the gap between germline ends came to 12 bases. Germline assignment: CDR1 KGHSH and CDR2 LQKENI. This CDR3 contains 16 residues. The CDR3 DNA follows: TGTGCCAGCTCACCCCAGGTCGCACTAGCCAAAAACATTCAGTACTTC. Protein sequence: CASSPQVALAKNIQYF.

The gene calls are TRBV14 and TRBJ2-7; D is undetermined. V lost 8 bases and J lost 8, with 19 bases in between. This CDR3 has 13 amino acids. The germline CDR1 and CDR2 sequences are SGHDN and FVKESK. Here the CDR3 DNA reads TGTGCCAGCCGCCCGAGGCAGAGAGTCCAGCAGTACTTC. Translating it yields CASRPRQRVQQYF. The full variable domain, in which reference TRBV14 and TRBJ2-7 provide the parts outside the CDR3, is EAGVTQFPSHSVIEKGQTVTLRCDPISGHDNLYWYRRVMGKEIKFLLHFVKESKQDESGMPNNRFLAERTGGTYSTLKVQPAELEDSGVYFCASRPRQRVQQYFGPGTRLTVT.

CDR3 sequence (DNA): TGTGCCAGCAGTGACTCCGTAGGGGGGGGAGCTTTCTTT. Its protein product is CASSDSVGGGAFF. The chain couples TRBV6-4 to TRBJ1-1; possible D gene TRBD1, 6 bases. V lost 0 bases and J lost 10, with 12 bases in between. CDR3 length: 13 residues. Germline V gene sequence: CDR1 MRHNA, CDR2 SNTAGT.

This sequence joins TRBV5-5 and TRBJ2-7; D is unclear. Trimming stripped 0 bases from V and 0 bases from J, with 19 bases between. Germline V gene lookup returns CDR1 SGHKS and CDR2 YYEKEE (reference sequence). CDR3 length: 18 residues. CDR3 sequence reads: CASSLENSHLQSSYEQYF. The CDR3 DNA sequence: TGTGCCAGCAGCTTGGAGAATAGCCACCTACAGAGCTCCTACGAGCAGTACTTC.